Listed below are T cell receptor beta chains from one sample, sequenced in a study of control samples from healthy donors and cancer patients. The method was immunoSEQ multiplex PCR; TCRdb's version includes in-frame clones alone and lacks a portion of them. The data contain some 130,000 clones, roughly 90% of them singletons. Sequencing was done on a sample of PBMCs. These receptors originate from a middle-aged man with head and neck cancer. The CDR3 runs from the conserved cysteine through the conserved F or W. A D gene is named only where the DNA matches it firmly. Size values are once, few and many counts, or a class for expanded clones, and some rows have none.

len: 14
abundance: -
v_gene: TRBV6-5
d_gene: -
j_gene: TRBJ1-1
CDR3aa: CASRIQGATTEAFF
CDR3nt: TGTGCCAGCAGGATACAGGGAGCTACCACTGAAGCTTTCTTT

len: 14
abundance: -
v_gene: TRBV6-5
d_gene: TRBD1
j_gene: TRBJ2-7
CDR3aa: CASSYDRGTYEQYF
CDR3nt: TGTGCCAGCAGTTACGACAGGGGTACCTACGAGCAGTACTTC

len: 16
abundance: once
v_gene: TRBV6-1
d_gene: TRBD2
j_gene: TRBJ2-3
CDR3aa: CASSVSGTRVTDTQYF
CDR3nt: TGTGCCAGCAGTGTGTCCGGGACTAGAGTAACAGATACGCAGTATTTT

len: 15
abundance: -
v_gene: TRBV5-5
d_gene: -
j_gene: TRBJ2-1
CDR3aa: CASSLVESSYNEQFF
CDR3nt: TGTGCCAGCAGCTTGGTGGAAAGCTCCTACAATGAGCAGTTCTTC

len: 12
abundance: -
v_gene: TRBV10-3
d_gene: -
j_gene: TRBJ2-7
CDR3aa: CAIKSLPYEQYF
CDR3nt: TGTGCCATCAAATCCCTTCCCTACGAGCAGTACTTC

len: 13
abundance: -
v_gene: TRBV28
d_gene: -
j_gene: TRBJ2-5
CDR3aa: CASSSGQEETQYF
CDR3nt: TGTGCCAGCAGTTCGGGACAAGAAGAGACCCAGTACTTC

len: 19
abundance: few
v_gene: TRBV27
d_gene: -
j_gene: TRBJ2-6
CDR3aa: CASSHLAQGGDSGANVLTF
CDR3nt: TGTGCCAGCAGTCATCTAGCTCAGGGTGGGGACTCTGGGGCCAACGTCCTGACTTTC

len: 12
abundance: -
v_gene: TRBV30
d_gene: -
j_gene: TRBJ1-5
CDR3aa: CAWSGGSQPQHF
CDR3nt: TGTGCCTGGAGTGGAGGCAGCCAGCCCCAGCATTTT

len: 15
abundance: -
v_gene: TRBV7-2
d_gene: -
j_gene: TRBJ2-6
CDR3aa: CASSPYEVGANVLTF
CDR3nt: TGTGCCAGCAGCCCCTACGAGGTTGGGGCCAACGTCCTGACTTTC

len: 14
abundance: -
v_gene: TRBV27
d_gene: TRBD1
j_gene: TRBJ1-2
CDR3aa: CASSFSRQGAGYTF
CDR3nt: TGTGCCAGCAGTTTTTCGCGACAGGGCGCTGGCTACACCTTC

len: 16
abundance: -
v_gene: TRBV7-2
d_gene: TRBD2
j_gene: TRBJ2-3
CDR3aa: CASSFGTSVRGDTQYF
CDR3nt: TGTGCCAGCAGCTTCGGGACTAGCGTCCGCGGGGATACGCAGTATTTT

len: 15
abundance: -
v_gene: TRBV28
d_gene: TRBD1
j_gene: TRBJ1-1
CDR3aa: CASSLRGRGGTEAFF
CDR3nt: TGTGCCAGCAGTTTAAGGGGGCGCGGGGGTACTGAAGCTTTCTTT

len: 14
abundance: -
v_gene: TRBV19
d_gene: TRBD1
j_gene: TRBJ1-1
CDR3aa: CASSTHRGATEAFF
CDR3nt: TGTGCCAGTAGTACGCACAGGGGAGCCACTGAAGCTTTCTTT

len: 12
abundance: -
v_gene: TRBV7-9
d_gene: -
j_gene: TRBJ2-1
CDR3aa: CASSILVNEQFF
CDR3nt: TGTGCCAGCAGTATTCTCGTTAATGAGCAGTTCTTC

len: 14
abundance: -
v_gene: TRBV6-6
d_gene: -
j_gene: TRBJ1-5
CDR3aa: CASSGTKNNQPQHF
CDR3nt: TGTGCCAGTTCCGGGACAAAGAACAATCAGCCCCAGCATTTT